Listed below are T cell receptor beta chains from one sample, sequenced in a study of CXCR3-negative and CXCR3-positive naive CD8 T cells. With the 5' RACE reads reprocessed, TCRdb shows one record per CDR3 protein and no DNA. This listing includes about 50,000 distinct CDR3 sequences. Input material: naive CXCR3- CD8+ T cells from blood. Every receptor here comes from a human donor in good health. Some clones in this sample may be carry-over from other donors' samples. Both conserved end residues are part of each CDR3.

TRBJ2-2 TRBV7-8 CASSEEYPNTGELFF
TRBJ2-3 TRBV29-1 CSVGDRSSYTQYF
TRBJ2-7 TRBV2 CASSEAPAYEQYF
TRBJ1-1 TRBV4-3 CASSQDSGGDTEAFF
TRBJ2-1 TRBV29-1 CSVDSPTGTGGNEQFF
TRBJ1-6 TRBV7-9 CASSRYGTGDSPLHF
TRBJ2-1 TRBV5-1 CASSPTGGGRDEQFF
TRBJ2-7 TRBV20-1 CSARDLHDPRQVSSYEQYF
TRBJ2-5 TRBV20-1 CRARDRLAGTPQETQYF
TRBJ2-1 TRBV4-3 CASGSGRSSYNEQFF
TRBJ2-7 TRBV2 CASSDPVYHYEQYF
TRBJ1-1 TRBV7-2 CASSLEGTFGRNTEAFF
TRBJ2-7 TRBV20-1 CSARDQLAGESYEQYF
TRBJ2-7 TRBV29-1 CSARPSLAYEQYF
TRBJ1-6 TRBV23-1 CASSHTLLGSSPLHF
TRBJ2-3 TRBV7-2 CASSRGGTSTDTQYF
TRBJ2-5 TRBV20-1 CSARDLRQGGETQYF
TRBJ2-7 TRBV28 CASSYRGRSSYEQYF
TRBJ1-5 TRBV27 CASSLGGSQPQHF
TRBJ2-7 TRBV7-6 CASSPRDRSYEQYF
TRBJ2-5 TRBV9 CASSVDGGARETQYF
TRBJ2-7 TRBV20-1 CSALGGGDSSYEQYF